A single TCR beta chain is shown here with its context. The antigen remains undetermined. The data are from a study of T cells after yellow fever vaccination. Background on the study: The SMART-Seq v4 Ultra Low Input method served to prepare the low-cell-number fractions. Study outcomes and limitations: Weaker in magnitude, the secondary response showed a faster peak on day 5 versus 15.

V was clipped by 4 bases and J by 3 bases; unmatched bases: 15. Germline V gives CDR1 SEHNR, CDR2 FQNEAQ (reference sequence). The CDR3 totals 19 residues. TCRdb re-called the 5' RACE reads with MiXCR, one entry per CDR3 protein. The data contain more than 300,000 distinct CDR3 sequences, approximately 4.3% of them seen just once; the ten biggest clones take up just under 20%. The TCR originated in a man between 18 and 29 years old who received the YFV17D yellow fever vaccine. The material sequenced was PBMCs, taken 15 days after the yellow fever booster vaccination. The chain employs TRBV7-9 and TRBJ2-2; TRBD2 matches at 9 bases. Here the CDR3 reads CASSWGRLAAGGYTGELFF. The CDR3 coding sequence is TGTGCCAGCAGCTGGGGACGACTGGCAGCGGGGGGCTACACCGGGGAGCTGTTTTTT. The whole variable domain, filled in from reference TRBV7-9 and TRBJ2-2, reads DTGVSQNPRHKITKRGQNVTFRCDPISEHNRLYWYRQTLGQGPEFLTYFQNEAQLEKSRLLSDRFSAERPKGSFSTLEIQRTEQGDSAMYLCASSWGRLAAGGYTGELFFGEGSRLTVL.